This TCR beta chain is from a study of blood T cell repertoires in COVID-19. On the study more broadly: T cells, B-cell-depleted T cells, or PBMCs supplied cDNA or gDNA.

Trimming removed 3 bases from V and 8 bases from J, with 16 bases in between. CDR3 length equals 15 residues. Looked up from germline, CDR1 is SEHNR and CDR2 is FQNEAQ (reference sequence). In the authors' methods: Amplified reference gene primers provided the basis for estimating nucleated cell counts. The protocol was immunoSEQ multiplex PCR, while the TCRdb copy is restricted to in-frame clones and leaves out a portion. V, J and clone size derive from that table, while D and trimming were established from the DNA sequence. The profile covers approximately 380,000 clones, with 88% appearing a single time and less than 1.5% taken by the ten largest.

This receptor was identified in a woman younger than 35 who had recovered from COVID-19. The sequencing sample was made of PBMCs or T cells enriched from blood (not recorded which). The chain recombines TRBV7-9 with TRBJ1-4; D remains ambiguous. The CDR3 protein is CASSFDEAAGEKLFF. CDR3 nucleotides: TGTGCCAGCAGCTTTGACGAGGCTGCGGGGGAAAAACTGTTTTTT.